The entry below gives a single TCR beta chain sequence along with its context. What it binds is unknown. These data come from a study of CD4 T cells in relation to SARS-CoV-2 and coronaviruses. Some clones are missing from TCRdb's copy, which holds only in-frame ones; the method was immunoSEQ multiplex PCR. The data show about 26,000 clones, with around 73% seen just once and 15% to 20% held by the top ten. CDR1 SEHNR and CDR2 FQNEAQ come from the germline V gene (reference sequence). The CDR3 totals 13 residues. V lost 7 bases and J 6 bases, leaving 15 bases between the germline ends. CD4+ T cells from unexposed donors were obtained before the COVID-19 pandemic (2011-2018). Isolation of CD4+ T cells took place after roughly nine days in culture.

The genes are TRBV7-9 and TRBJ1-1; unclear D gene. The sequenced material came from CD4+ T cells from PBMCs, cultured in vitro. This TCR came from a human donor in good health. The CDR3: CASTPPGLAEAFF. The CDR3 DNA follows: TGTGCCAGCACCCCACCTGGGCTGGCTGAAGCTTTCTTT.